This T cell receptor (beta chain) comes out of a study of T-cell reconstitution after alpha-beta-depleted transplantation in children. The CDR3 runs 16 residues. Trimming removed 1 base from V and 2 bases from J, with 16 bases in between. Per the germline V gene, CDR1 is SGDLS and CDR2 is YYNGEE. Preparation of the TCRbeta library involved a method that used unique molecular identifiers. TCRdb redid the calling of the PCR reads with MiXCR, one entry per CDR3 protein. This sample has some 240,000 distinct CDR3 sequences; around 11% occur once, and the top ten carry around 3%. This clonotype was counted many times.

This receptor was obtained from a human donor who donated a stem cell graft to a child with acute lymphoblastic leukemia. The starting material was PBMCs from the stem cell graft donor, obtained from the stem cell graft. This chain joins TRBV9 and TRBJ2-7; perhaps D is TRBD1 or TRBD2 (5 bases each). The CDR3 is CASSVLSGATTYEQYF. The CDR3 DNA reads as TGTGCCAGCAGCGTACTTTCCGGGGCCACTACCTACGAGCAGTACTTC.